This entry is about one T cell receptor beta chain. This entry is derived from a study of T cell changes during pregnancy in multiple sclerosis. Germline CDR1 reads LGHNA; CDR2 reads YNFKEQ. Trimming removed 0 bases at V and 6 bases at J, with 8 bases between. The CDR3 extends over 14 amino acids. Clones were read by immunoSEQ multiplex PCR, and TCRdb kept only the in-frame ones, dropping some. The table includes 77,000 or so clones, around 93% detected once. The V and J genes are TRBV4-2 and TRBJ2-2; no reliable D call. The clonotype comes from a female donor in good health, enrolled as a control in a pregnancy study. Specimen: peripheral blood, collected in the second trimester of pregnancy. This chain's CDR3 is CASSQEAEAGELFF. The CDR3 DNA reads TGTGCCAGCAGCCAAGAGGCCGAGGCCGGGGAGCTGTTTTTT.